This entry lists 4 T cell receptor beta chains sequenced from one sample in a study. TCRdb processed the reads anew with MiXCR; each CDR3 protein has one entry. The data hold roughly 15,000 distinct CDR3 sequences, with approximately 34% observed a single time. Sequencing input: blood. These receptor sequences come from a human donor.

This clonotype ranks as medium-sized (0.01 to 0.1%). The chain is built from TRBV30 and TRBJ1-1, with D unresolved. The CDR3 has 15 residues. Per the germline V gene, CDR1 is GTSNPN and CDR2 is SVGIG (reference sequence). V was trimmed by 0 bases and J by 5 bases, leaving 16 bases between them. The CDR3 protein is CAWSVRKGYLTEAFF. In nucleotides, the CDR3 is TGTGCCTGGAGTGTACGTAAAGGGTATTTAACTGAAGCTTTCTTT.

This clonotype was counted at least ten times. CDR3 coding DNA: TGCAGCGTTACAGGGGAAACATCGAACACCGGGGAGCTGTTTTTT. This codes for CSVTGETSNTGELFF. This chain connects TRBV29-1 to TRBJ2-2; 7 positions match TRBD1. The germline gives CDR1 SQVTM, CDR2 ANQGSEA. The CDR3 extends over 15 amino acids. Trimming cost V 5 bases and J 0 bases; bases outside gene matches: 6.

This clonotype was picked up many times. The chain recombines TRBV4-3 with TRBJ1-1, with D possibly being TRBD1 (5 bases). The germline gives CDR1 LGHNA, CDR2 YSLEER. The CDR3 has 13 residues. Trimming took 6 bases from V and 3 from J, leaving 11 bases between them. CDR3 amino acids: CASRPTRDTEAFF. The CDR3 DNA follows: TGCGCCAGCAGGCCCACCAGGGACACTGAAGCTTTCTTT.

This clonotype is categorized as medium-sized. This CDR3 is CASSLSGTGRTDTQYF. The CDR3 DNA sequence: TGTGCCAGCAGCCTCAGTGGTACGGGACGAACAGATACGCAGTATTTT. The chain has TRBV4-2 and TRBJ2-3; TRBD1 or TRBD2 may be the D gene (5 bases each). Germline V gene data show CDR1 as LGHNA and CDR2 as YNFKEQ. The CDR3 has 16 residues. V lost 4 bases to trimming and J lost 3 bases, with 17 bases between them.